Following are 27 T cell receptor beta chains from one sample sequenced in a study of T cells after yellow fever vaccination. In TCRdb, the 5' RACE reads were re-called with MiXCR into one record per CDR3 protein. The top ten clones hold approximately 43% of a sample with some 120,000 distinct CDR3 sequences, around 15% of them seen once. Sequenced here: CD8+ T cells sorted from PBMCs, sampled 5 days after the yellow fever booster vaccination. These receptors were obtained from a man in his late teens or twenties who received the YFV17D yellow fever vaccine.

This clonotype was counted a few times. The chain combines TRBV20-1 with TRBJ2-2, with TRBD1 as a possible D gene (5 bases). Germline loops: CDR1 DFQATT, CDR2 SNEGSKA (reference sequence). V lost 3 bases to trimming and J lost 1 base, with 6 bases between them. The CDR3 contains 13 residues. The CDR3 reads CSARGLNTGELFF. CDR3 sequence (DNA): TGCAGTGCTAGGGGGCTGAACACCGGGGAGCTGTTTTTT.

The sample holds a few counts of this clonotype. This chain uses TRBV27 with TRBJ1-2; D unclear. CDR3 length: 12 amino acids. The V end lost 3 bases, the J end lost 8 bases, and 10 bases lay between the germline ends. Germline CDR1 reads MNHEY; CDR2 reads SMNVEV (reference sequence). The CDR3 spells CASSFRGNGYTF. CDR3 nucleotides: TGTGCCAGCAGTTTCCGAGGGAACGGCTACACCTTC.

The chain recombines TRBV29-1 with TRBJ2-1; 10 positions match TRBD1. Germline V gene data show CDR1 as SQVTM and CDR2 as ANQGSEA. With 6 bases clipped from V and 4 bases from J, the junction kept 9 bases outside the gene matches. The CDR3 totals 15 residues. The CDR3 nucleotides read TGCAGCGTGATGCGGACAGGGGGGTCTTACAATGAGCAGTTCTTC. This gives the protein CSVMRTGGSYNEQFF.

J is TRBJ2-7 and V is TRBV2; no firm D call. The CDR3 spans 15 residues. Germline loops: CDR1 SNHLY, CDR2 FYNNEI. The V gene lost 0 bases and the J gene lost 3 bases, with 12 bases spanning the gap. The CDR3 region is CASSEARSAYYEQYF. CDR3 coding DNA: TGTGCCAGCAGTGAAGCTCGGTCCGCTTACTACGAGCAGTACTTC.

The V call is TRBV7-3, the J call TRBJ2-3, with D unclear. V lost 2 bases, J lost 1 base, and 7 bases lay in between. The CDR3 is 14 amino acids. CDR1 and CDR2 (germline): SGHTA, FQGTGA. The CDR3 region has the DNA TGTGCCAGCAGCTTAGAGTCGGGCACAGATACGCAGTATTTT. Translating it yields CASSLESGTDTQYF.

This clonotype was found a few times. The chain has TRBV29-1 and TRBJ1-2; the D gene is possibly TRBD1 (5 bases). Germline V gives CDR1 SQVTM, CDR2 ANQGSEA. Trimming took off 7 bases at V and 4 bases at J, with 7 bases between the two ends. This CDR3 comprises 10 residues. The CDR3 region is CSADSYGYTF. The CDR3 DNA reads as TGCAGCGCTGACAGCTATGGCTACACCTTC. The variable domain in full, with the rest retrieved from reference TRBV29-1 and TRBJ1-2, is SAVISQKPSRDICQRGTSLTIQCQVDSQVTMMFWYRQQPGQSLTLIATANQGSEATYESGFVIDKFPISRPNLTFSTLTVSNMSPEDSSIYLCSADSYGYTFGSGTRLTVV.

This clonotype appeared a single time. This sequence joins TRBV12-3 or TRBV12-4 and TRBJ2-5; D is unresolved. The CDR3 extends over 16 amino acids. V was cut by 5 bases and J by 2 bases, with 18 bases left in between. This chain's CDR3 is CASSPSGPPGQETQYF. The CDR3 region has the DNA TGTGCCAGCAGTCCGTCAGGTCCCCCGGGTCAAGAGACCCAGTACTTC.

This clonotype was counted a few times. The chain joins TRBV7-3 to TRBJ2-3; perhaps TRBD2 as D (5 bases). Trimming cost V 5 bases and J 6 bases, with 9 bases left between them. CDR1 and CDR2 (germline): SGHTA, FQGTGA. This CDR3 spans 12 amino acids. The CDR3 region is CASSQERDTQYF. CDR3 coding DNA: TGTGCCAGCAGCCAGGAGCGGGATACGCAGTATTTT.

This clonotype was seen a few times. J is TRBJ2-7 and V is TRBV6-1; 7 nucleotides match TRBD2. This CDR3 spans 13 amino acids. Per the germline V gene, CDR1 is MNHNS and CDR2 is SASEGT. The V gene end was trimmed by 4 bases and the J gene end by 4 bases; junction bases not matched to a gene: 4. CDR3 loop: CASSGLAVYEQYV. Here the CDR3 DNA reads TGTGCCAGCAGTGGGCTAGCGGTGTACGAGCAGTACGTC.

V gene TRBV5-1 combines with J gene TRBJ2-3, with 10 bases that match TRBD2. Trimming at V came to 1 base and at J to 4 bases, leaving 6 bases not matched to a gene. This CDR3 spans 16 amino acids. Germline V CDR1 and CDR2: SGHRS, YFSETQ. The CDR3 DNA sequence: TGCGCCAGCAGCTTGTCAGCGGGGGGGCTCTCAGATACGCAGTATTTT. Its translation: CASSLSAGGLSDTQYF.

This clonotype was seen more than once but under ten times. The DNA for the CDR3 is TGTGCCAGCAGTTTAGTGGGTCGCGAGCAGTACTTC. Amino acid sequence: CASSLVGREQYF. The V gene is TRBV27, the J gene TRBJ2-7, with D uncertain. The CDR3 sequence is 12 residues long. V lost 2 bases and J lost 6, with 8 bases in between. In germline, CDR1 is MNHEY, CDR2 SMNVEV (reference sequence).

V is TRBV5-1 and J is TRBJ2-7; no clear D gene. The CDR3 totals 15 residues. Per the germline V gene, CDR1 is SGHRS and CDR2 is YFSETQ. Trimming left V 0 bases short and J 2 bases short, with 12 bases between. The CDR3 coding sequence is TGCGCCAGCAGCTTGGCCACACCGGACCCCTACGAGCAGTACTTC. Protein: CASSLATPDPYEQYF.

The rearrangement joins TRBV27 to TRBJ1-1, with D tentatively TRBD1 (5 bases). This CDR3 region has 14 residues. V lost 3 bases, J lost 1 base, and 9 bases lay in between. The germline V gene has CDR1 MNHEY and CDR2 SMNVEV (reference sequence). CDR3 sequence reads: CASSFIGANTEAFF. The CDR3 bases are TGTGCCAGCAGTTTTATTGGGGCGAACACTGAAGCTTTCTTT.

V and J are TRBV4-3 and TRBJ2-7, with TRBD1 identical over 7 bases. With 3 bases clipped from V and 4 bases from J, the junction kept 6 bases outside the gene matches. The CDR3 loop spans 14 amino acids. CDR1 is LGHNA, CDR2 YSLEER, per germline. CDR3 region: CASSHQTGRYEQYF. CDR3 nucleotides: TGCGCCAGCAGCCACCAGACAGGGCGGTACGAGCAGTACTTC.

V is TRBV9 and J is TRBJ2-1, with 11 bases aligning to TRBD2. The CDR3 runs 17 residues. The trim removed 0 bases at V and 3 bases at J, leaving 5 bases unmatched. From germline, CDR1 is SGDLS and CDR2 YYNGEE. The chain's CDR3 is CASSVGGGTSGYNEQFF. As DNA, the CDR3 is TGTGCCAGCAGCGTAGGGGGCGGGACTAGCGGCTACAATGAGCAGTTCTTC.

This rearrangement joins TRBV7-9 to TRBJ1-1; no definite D call. V was cut by 11 bases and J by 2 bases, with 12 bases left in between. CDR3 size: 12 residues. The germline V gene encodes CDR1 SEHNR and CDR2 FQNEAQ (reference sequence). This chain's CDR3 is CAGTSVNTEAFF. CDR3 bases: TGTGCCGGAACCTCAGTTAACACTGAAGCTTTCTTT. Full variable domain (remainder filled in from reference TRBV7-9 and TRBJ1-1): DTGVSQNPRHKITKRGQNVTFRCDPISEHNRLYWYRQTLGQGPEFLTYFQNEAQLEKSRLLSDRFSAERPKGSFSTLEIQRTEQGDSAMYLCAGTSVNTEAFFGQGTRLTVV.

This clonotype turned up a few times. The chain is built from TRBV2 and TRBJ2-7; a possible D gene is TRBD2 (6 bases). The CDR3 contains 11 residues. CDR1 is SNHLY, CDR2 FYNNEI, per germline. Trimming stripped 10 bases from V and 4 bases from J, with 11 bases between. As DNA, the CDR3 is TGTGCCATGGACGGACTATACGAGCAGTACTTC. Encoded protein: CAMDGLYEQYF.

The chain employs TRBV9 and TRBJ1-6, with 8 bases matching TRBD1. The germline V gene has CDR1 SGDLS and CDR2 YYNGEE. The CDR3 totals 14 residues. Trimming removed 4 bases from V and 13 bases from J; junction bases left unmatched: 10. The CDR3 bases are TGTGCCAGCAGCCCCGGGACAGGCCGTCGGCCCCTCCACTTT. Its protein product is CASSPGTGRRPLHF.

This CDR3 is CASSLGQAATDTQYF. The DNA for the CDR3 is TGTGCCAGCAGCTTAGGCCAGGCGGCCACAGATACGCAGTATTTT. This chain links TRBV7-8 with TRBJ2-3; D gene uncertain. V lost 1 base, J lost 2 bases, and 10 bases lay in between. CDR1 and CDR2 from the germline V gene are SGHVS and FQNEAQ. The CDR3 consists of 15 residues.

The chain uses TRBV9 and TRBJ2-1; TRBD1 matches 9 bases. Germline trimming cut 4 bases from V and 4 bases from J; bases unmatched to any gene: 6. The CDR3 sequence is 15 residues long. The V gene's germline CDR1 is SGDLS and CDR2 YYNGEE. The CDR3 spells CASSLRDREYNEQFF. The CDR3 DNA follows: TGTGCCAGCAGCCTCCGGGACAGGGAGTACAATGAGCAGTTCTTC.

This clonotype has more than one count but fewer than ten. This chain joins TRBV4-2 and TRBJ1-2; TRBD1 is a possible D gene (6 bases). This CDR3 has 14 residues. V shed 0 bases and J shed 6 bases, with 11 bases lying between them. In germline, CDR1 is LGHNA, CDR2 YNFKEQ. CDR3 region: CASSQESTGHGYTF. The CDR3 bases are TGTGCCAGCAGCCAAGAGTCGACAGGCCATGGCTACACCTTC.

The chain has TRBV6-5 and TRBJ1-2; a possible D gene is TRBD1 (5 bases). Per germline, CDR1 MNHEY and CDR2 SVGAGI. There are 12 residues in the CDR3. The V end was cut by 2 bases, the J end by 8 bases, with 9 bases between. The CDR3 nucleotides read TGTGCCAGCAGTTACGGGGCGGGAGGCTACACCTTC. Its protein is CASSYGAGGYTF.

This clonotype was counted between two and nine times. This chain uses TRBV30 with TRBJ2-1; a possible D gene is TRBD2 (6 bases). The germline V gene encodes CDR1 GTSNPN and CDR2 SVGIG (reference sequence). V dropped 8 bases and J dropped 9 bases, with 14 bases sitting between them. The CDR3 contains 11 residues. The CDR3 here is CAGFGLSEQFF. In DNA form, the CDR3 reads TGTGCCGGGTTCGGACTATCTGAGCAGTTCTTC.

This chain joins TRBV12-3 or TRBV12-4 and TRBJ2-1; tentatively, D is TRBD1 or TRBD2 (5 bases each). The V gene lost 3 bases and the J gene lost 9 bases, with 9 bases spanning the gap. This CDR3 spans 12 amino acids. The CDR3 here is CASSLQGPEQFF. In DNA, the CDR3 is TGTGCCAGCAGTTTGCAGGGACCTGAGCAGTTCTTC.

This clonotype was detected only a few times. V usage is TRBV15 and J usage is TRBJ1-6; D is undetermined. The length of the CDR3 is 12 residues. Germline V gives CDR1 LNHNV, CDR2 YYDKDF (reference sequence). Trimming removed 5 bases at V and 7 bases at J, with 6 bases between. CDR3 residues: CATSSENSPLHF. CDR3 coding DNA: TGTGCCACCAGCTCAGAAAATTCACCCCTCCACTTT.

A few counts support this clonotype. This sequence joins TRBV19 and TRBJ2-5; D perhaps matches TRBD2 (6 bases). The CDR3 sequence is 15 residues long. CDR1 is LNHDA and CDR2 is SQIVND in the germline V gene (reference sequence). Trimming removed 6 bases at V and 2 bases at J, with 16 bases between. Here the CDR3 reads CASSWRLDPQETQYF. DNA for the CDR3: TGTGCCAGTAGCTGGAGACTAGACCCTCAAGAGACCCAGTACTTC.

J is TRBJ2-1 and V is TRBV7-8; D is unclear. Germline CDR1 and CDR2: SGHVS and FQNEAQ. Trimming removed 5 bases at V and 5 bases at J, with 19 bases between. This CDR3 has 16 residues. The CDR3 here is CASSTSVGNPNNEQFF. CDR3 sequence (DNA): TGTGCCAGCAGCACCTCGGTGGGGAACCCGAACAATGAGCAGTTCTTC.